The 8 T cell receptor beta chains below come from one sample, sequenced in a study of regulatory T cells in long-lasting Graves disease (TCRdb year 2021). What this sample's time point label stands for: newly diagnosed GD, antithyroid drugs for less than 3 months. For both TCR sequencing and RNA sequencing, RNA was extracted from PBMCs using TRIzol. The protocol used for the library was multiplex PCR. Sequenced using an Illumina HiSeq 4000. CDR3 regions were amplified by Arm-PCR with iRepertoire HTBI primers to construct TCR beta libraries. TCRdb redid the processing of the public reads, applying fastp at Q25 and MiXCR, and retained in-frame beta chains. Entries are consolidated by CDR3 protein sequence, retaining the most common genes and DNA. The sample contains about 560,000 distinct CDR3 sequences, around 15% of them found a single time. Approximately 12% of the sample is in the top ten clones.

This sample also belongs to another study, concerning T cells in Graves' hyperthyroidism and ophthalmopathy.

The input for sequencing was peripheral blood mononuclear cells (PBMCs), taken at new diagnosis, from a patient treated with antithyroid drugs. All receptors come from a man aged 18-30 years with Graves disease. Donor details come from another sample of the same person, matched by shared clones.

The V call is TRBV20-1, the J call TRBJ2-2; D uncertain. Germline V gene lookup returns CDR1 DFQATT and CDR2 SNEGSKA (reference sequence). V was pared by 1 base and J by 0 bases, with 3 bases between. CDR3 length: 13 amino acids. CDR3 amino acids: CSARASNTGELFF. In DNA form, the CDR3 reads TGCAGTGCTAGAGCCTCGAACACCGGGGAGCTGTTTTTT.

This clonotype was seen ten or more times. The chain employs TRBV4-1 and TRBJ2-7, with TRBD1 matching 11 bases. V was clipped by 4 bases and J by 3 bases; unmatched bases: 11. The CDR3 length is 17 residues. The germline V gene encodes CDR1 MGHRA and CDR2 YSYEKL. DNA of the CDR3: TGCGCCAGCAGCCGTAACGCCCAGGGACAGGGGGGCTACGAGCAGTACTTC. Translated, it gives CASSRNAQGQGGYEQYF.

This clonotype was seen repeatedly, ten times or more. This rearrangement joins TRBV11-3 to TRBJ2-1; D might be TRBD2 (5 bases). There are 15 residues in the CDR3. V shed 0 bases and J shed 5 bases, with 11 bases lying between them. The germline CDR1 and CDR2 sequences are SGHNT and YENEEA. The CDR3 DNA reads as TGTGCCAGCAGCTTAGAGCGGGCGGCGAACAATGAGCAGTTCTTC. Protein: CASSLERAANNEQFF.

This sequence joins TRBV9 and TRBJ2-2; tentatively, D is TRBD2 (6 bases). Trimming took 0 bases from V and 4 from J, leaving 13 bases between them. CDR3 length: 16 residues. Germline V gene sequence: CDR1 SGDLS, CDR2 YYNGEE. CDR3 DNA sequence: TGTGCCAGCAGCGTAGCTACCCTGGGAGGCACCGGGGAGCTGTTTTTT. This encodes CASSVATLGGTGELFF.

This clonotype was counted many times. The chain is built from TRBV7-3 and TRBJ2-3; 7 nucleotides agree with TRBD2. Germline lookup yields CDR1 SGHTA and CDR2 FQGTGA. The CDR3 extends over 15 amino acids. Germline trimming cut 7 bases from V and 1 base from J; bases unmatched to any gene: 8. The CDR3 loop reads CASNKGTTRTDTQYF. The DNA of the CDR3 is TGTGCCAGCAACAAGGGGACTACCCGCACAGATACGCAGTATTTT.

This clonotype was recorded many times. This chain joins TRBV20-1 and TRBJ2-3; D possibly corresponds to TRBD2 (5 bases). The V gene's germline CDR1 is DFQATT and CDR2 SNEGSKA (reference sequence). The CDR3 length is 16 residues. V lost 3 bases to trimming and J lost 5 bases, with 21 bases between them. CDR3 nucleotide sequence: TGCAGTGCTAGTCCCGCTTGGGGAGCTTTAGGAGATACGCAGTATTTT. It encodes CSASPAWGALGDTQYF.

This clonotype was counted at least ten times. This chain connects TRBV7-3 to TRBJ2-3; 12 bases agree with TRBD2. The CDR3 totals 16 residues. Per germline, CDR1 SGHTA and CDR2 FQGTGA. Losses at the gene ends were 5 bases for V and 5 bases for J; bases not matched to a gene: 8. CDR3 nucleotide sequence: TGTGCCAGCAGCACGACTAGCGGGAGTTCCAAAGATACGCAGTATTTT. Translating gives CASSTTSGSSKDTQYF.

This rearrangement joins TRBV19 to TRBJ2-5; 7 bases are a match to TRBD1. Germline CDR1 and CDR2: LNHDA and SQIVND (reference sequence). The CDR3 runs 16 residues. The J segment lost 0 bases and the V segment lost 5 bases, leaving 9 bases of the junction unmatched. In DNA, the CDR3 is TGTGCCAGTAGTTTAGGCCCGGACAGGTACCAAGAGACCCAGTACTTC. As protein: CASSLGPDRYQETQYF.